A selection of T cell receptor beta chains follows, all from one sample in a study of cytomegalovirus exposure and HLA in healthy donors. Using immunoSEQ multiplex PCR, the repertoire was profiled, and TCRdb retains in-frame clones only, with some absent. The repertoire consists of approximately 190,000 clones, with about 83% occurring once and the leading ten covering around 1.6%. Material: PBMCs. The receptor source for this set is a man aged 40-49 years in good health and CMV-seropositive. The CDR3 runs from the conserved cysteine through the conserved F or W. The D gene is left open where the match is weak. Some rows mark clone size as missing; the rest say once, few, many or name a class of expanded clone.

D,size,V,J,CDR3,DNA
NA,few,TRBV4-2,TRBJ2-1,CASSLSGNNEQFF,TGTGCCAGCAGCCTGAGCGGCAACAATGAGCAGTTCTTC
NA,NA,TRBV9,TRBJ2-7,CASSPQGYEQYF,TGTGCCAGCAGCCCACAGGGTTACGAGCAGTACTTC
NA,NA,TRBV18,TRBJ1-1,CASSPHWLNTEAFF,TGTGCCAGCTCACCACACTGGTTGAACACTGAAGCTTTCTTT
NA,NA,TRBV4-3,TRBJ1-1,CASSQDYGNTEAFF,TGCGCCAGCAGCCAAGATTACGGGAACACTGAAGCTTTCTTT
NA,NA,TRBV6-6,TRBJ1-1,CASSLDRWANTEAFF,TGTGCCAGCAGTCTTGACAGGTGGGCGAACACTGAAGCTTTCTTT
TRBD2,NA,TRBV27,TRBJ2-1,CAIGGVAGGGNEQFF,TGTGCCATAGGGGGCGTAGCGGGAGGCGGGAATGAGCAGTTCTTC
TRBD1,NA,TRBV25-1,TRBJ1-2,CASSEFGDSSYGYTF,TGTGCCAGCAGTGAATTTGGGGACAGTTCCTATGGCTACACCTTC
NA,NA,TRBV6-1,TRBJ2-7,CASREDLAYYEQYF,TGTGCCAGCAGAGAGGACTTGGCGTACTACGAGCAGTACTTC
NA,NA,TRBV29-1,TRBJ1-4,CSAARGGYNEKLFF,TGCAGCGCCGCCCGTGGCGGGTATAATGAAAAACTGTTTTTT
NA,NA,TRBV6-5,TRBJ1-1,CASSYDPGMNTEAFF,TGTGCCAGCAGTTACGATCCAGGCATGAACACTGAAGCTTTCTTT
NA,NA,TRBV7-9,TRBJ2-1,CASSLGLASYNEQFF,TGTGCCAGCAGCTTAGGGTTAGCGAGCTACAATGAGCAGTTCTTC
NA,NA,TRBV5-1,TRBJ2-1,CASSRTFSSPLGDEQFF,TGCGCCAGCAGCAGAACTTTTAGCTCACCGCTAGGGGATGAGCAGTTCTTC
NA,NA,TRBV2,TRBJ1-6,CANSEGGHSPLHF,TGTGCCAACTCTGAGGGAGGCCATTCACCCCTCCACTTT
TRBD2,once,TRBV5-1,TRBJ2-1,CASSSGLAESNEQFF,TGCGCCAGCAGCTCCGGACTAGCGGAGTCCAATGAGCAGTTCTTC
TRBD2,NA,TRBV10-3,TRBJ2-7,CAISSGGRSYEQYF,TGTGCCATCAGTAGCGGGGGCCGCTCCTACGAGCAGTACTTC
TRBD1,NA,TRBV5-4,TRBJ2-2,CASSTGGRGLTGELFF,TGTGCCAGCAGCACAGGGGGGCGCGGTTTAACCGGGGAGCTGTTTTTT
TRBD1,NA,TRBV7-2,TRBJ1-6,CASGSGGQRSPLHF,TGTGCCAGCGGGTCAGGGGGGCAAAGATCACCCCTCCACTTT
NA,NA,TRBV27,TRBJ2-1,CASKRVAYNEQFF,TGTGCCAGCAAGAGGGTGGCCTACAATGAGCAGTTCTTC
NA,NA,TRBV19,TRBJ2-3,CASSFKGVDTQYF,TGTGCCAGTAGTTTTAAGGGGGTAGATACGCAGTATTTT
TRBD1,NA,TRBV28,TRBJ1-2,CASRPSGTGPYGYTF,TGTGCCAGCAGGCCTTCGGGGACAGGACCCTATGGCTACACCTTC
NA,NA,TRBV5-4,TRBJ2-2,CASSLVGANTGELFF,TGTGCCAGCAGCTTGGTAGGAGCCAACACCGGGGAGCTGTTTTTT
TRBD2,NA,TRBV5-4,TRBJ2-1,CASSLASSGREQFF,TGTGCCAGCAGCTTGGCTTCTAGCGGGAGGGAGCAGTTCTTC
NA,NA,TRBV4-1,TRBJ2-7,CASSQDRNPGEIEQYF,TGCGCCAGCAGCCAAGACAGAAATCCAGGGGAAATCGAGCAGTACTTC
TRBD1,NA,TRBV7-9,TRBJ2-4,CASSSPGQGWGNIQYF,TGTGCCAGCAGCTCGCCGGGACAGGGGTGGGGAAACATTCAGTACTTC
TRBD1,NA,TRBV11-2,TRBJ1-5,CASSPTGGDQPQHF,TGTGCCAGCAGCCCTACAGGGGGAGATCAGCCCCAGCATTTT
TRBD1,NA,TRBV29-1,TRBJ1-2,CSATMDRGSGYTF,TGCAGCGCAACAATGGACAGGGGAAGTGGCTACACCTTC
NA,few,TRBV7-9,TRBJ2-1,CASSPGLPSYNEQFF,TGTGCCAGCAGCCCTGGACTGCCATCCTACAATGAGCAGTTCTTC
NA,NA,TRBV27,TRBJ2-7,CASSLSGEQYF,TGTGCCAGCAGTTTATCCGGCGAGCAGTACTTC
TRBD1,NA,TRBV5-4,TRBJ1-2,CASSLDLGQTTLANYGYTF,TGTGCCAGCAGCTTGGATCTGGGACAGACGACGTTAGCTAACTATGGCTACACCTTC
NA,once,TRBV19,TRBJ1-4,CASSRDILNEKLFF,TGTGCCAGTAGTAGGGACATCTTGAATGAAAAACTGTTTTTT
TRBD2,NA,TRBV7-2,TRBJ2-1,CASSSTTSGRPANEQFF,TGTGCCAGCAGCTCCACGACTAGCGGGAGACCAGCCAATGAGCAGTTCTTC
NA,NA,TRBV6-5,TRBJ2-2,CASKEGGGITGELFF,TGTGCCAGCAAAGAGGGGGGAGGGATTACCGGGGAGCTGTTTTTT
NA,NA,TRBV6-1,TRBJ1-5,CASSEGSSGGSQPQHF,TGTGCCAGCAGTGAAGGGTCGAGTGGAGGGAGTCAGCCCCAGCATTTT